This T cell receptor beta chain was profiled in a study of blood T cells in healthy people across ages. This clonotype was seen more than once but under ten times. Its target is unknown. Study-level points and caveats: There were more naive CD4+ cells and higher diversity in long-lived donors than in aged donors.

The second PCR ran about 6 to 11 cycles with a sample-barcoded 5' primer and J-beta primers. The study obtained at least 2.5 million CDR3-containing paired-end reads from every sample. Using its own MiXCR run on the 5' RACE reads, TCRdb lists one record per CDR3 protein. The data show about 970,000 distinct CDR3 sequences, roughly half seen once. Input material: blood. The clonotype comes from an older woman in good health.

In DNA form, the CDR3 reads TGTGCCAGCAGCTTACACAACGAGCAGTACTTC. Translation gives CASSLHNEQYF. The rearrangement uses TRBV7-2 and TRBJ2-7; no definite D call. Germline V gives CDR1 SGHTA, CDR2 FQGNSA. Between the trimmed V and J ends, which lost 2 bases and 5 bases, there was a span of 4 bases. The CDR3 length is 11 residues.